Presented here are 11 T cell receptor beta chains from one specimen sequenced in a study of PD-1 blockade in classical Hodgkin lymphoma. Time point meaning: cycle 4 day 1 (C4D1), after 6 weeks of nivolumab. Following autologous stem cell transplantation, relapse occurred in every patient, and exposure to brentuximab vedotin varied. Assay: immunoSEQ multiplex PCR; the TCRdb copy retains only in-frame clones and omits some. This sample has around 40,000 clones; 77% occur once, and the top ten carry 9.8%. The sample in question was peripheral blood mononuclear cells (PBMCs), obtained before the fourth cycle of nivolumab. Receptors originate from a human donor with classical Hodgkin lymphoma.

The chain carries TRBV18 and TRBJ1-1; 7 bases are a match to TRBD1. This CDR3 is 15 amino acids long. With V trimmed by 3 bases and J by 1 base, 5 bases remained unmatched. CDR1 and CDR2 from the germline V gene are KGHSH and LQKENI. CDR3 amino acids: CASSPFGTENTEAFF. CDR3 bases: TGTGCCAGCTCACCCTTTGGGACAGAGAACACTGAAGCTTTCTTT.

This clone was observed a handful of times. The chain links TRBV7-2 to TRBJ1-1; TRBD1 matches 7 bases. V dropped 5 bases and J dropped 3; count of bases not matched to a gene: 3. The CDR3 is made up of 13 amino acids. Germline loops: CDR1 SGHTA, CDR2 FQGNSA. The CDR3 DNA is TGTGCCAGCAGCGTAGGGACAGACACTGAAGCTTTCTTT. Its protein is CASSVGTDTEAFF.

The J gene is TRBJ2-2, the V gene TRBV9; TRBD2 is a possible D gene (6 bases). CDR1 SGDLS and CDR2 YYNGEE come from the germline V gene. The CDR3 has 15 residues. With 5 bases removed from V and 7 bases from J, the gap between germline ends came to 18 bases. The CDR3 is CASSPTSSGGGELFF. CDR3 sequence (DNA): TGTGCCAGCAGTCCTACTAGCTCCGGGGGCGGGGAGCTGTTTTTT.

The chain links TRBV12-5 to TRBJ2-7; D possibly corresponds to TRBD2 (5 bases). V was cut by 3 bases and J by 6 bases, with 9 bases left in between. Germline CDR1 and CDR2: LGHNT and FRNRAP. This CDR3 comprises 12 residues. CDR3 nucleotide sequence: TGTGCTAGTGGTTTATCGGGGTTCGAGCAGTACTTC. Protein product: CASGLSGFEQYF.

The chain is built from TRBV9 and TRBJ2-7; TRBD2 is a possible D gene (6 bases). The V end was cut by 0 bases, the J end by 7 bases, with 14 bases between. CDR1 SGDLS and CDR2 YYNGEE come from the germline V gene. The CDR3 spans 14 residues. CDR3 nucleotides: TGTGCCAGCAGCGTAGGAAATCTAGCGAGGGAGCAGTACTTC. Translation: CASSVGNLAREQYF.

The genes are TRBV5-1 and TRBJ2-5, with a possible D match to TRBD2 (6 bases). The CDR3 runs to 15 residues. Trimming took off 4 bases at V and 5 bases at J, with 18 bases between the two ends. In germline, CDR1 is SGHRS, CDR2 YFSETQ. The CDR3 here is CASSPGDGNWETQYF. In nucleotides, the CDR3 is TGCGCCAGCAGCCCGGGGGACGGGAATTGGGAGACCCAGTACTTC. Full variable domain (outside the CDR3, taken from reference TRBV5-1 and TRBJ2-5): KAGVTQTPRYLIKTRGQQVTLSCSPISGHRSVSWYQQTPGQGLQFLFEYFSETQRNKGNFPGRFSGRQFSNSRSEMNVSTLELGDSALYLCASSPGDGNWETQYFGPGTRLLVL.

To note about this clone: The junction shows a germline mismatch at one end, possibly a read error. As DNA, the CDR3 is TGTGCCAGCAGCTTAGCCGCGGGGGGCGCGAAGACCGGGGAGCTGTTTTTT. It specifies CASSLAAGGAKTGELFF. V gene TRBV7-9 combines with J gene TRBJ2-2; 8 positions match TRBD2. The CDR3 totals 17 residues. The germline V gene has CDR1 SEHNR and CDR2 FQNEAQ (reference sequence).

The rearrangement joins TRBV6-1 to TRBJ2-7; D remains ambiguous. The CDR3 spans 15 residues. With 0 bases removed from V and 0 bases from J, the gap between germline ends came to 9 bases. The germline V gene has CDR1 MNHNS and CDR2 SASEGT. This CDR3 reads CASSEARRVSYEQYF. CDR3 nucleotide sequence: TGTGCCAGCAGTGAAGCGCGTCGGGTCTCCTACGAGCAGTACTTC.

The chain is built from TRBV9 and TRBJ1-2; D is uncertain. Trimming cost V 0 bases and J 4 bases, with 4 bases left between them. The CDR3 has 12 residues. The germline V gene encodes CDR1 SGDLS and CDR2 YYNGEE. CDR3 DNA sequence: TGTGCCAGCAGCGTAGGGGTCTATGGCTACACCTTC. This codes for CASSVGVYGYTF.

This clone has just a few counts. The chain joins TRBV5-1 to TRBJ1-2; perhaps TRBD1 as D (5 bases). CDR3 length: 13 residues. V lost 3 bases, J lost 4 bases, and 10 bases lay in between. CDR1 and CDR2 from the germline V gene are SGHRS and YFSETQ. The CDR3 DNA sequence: TGCGCCAGCAGCTATAAGGGGACCTATGGCTACACCTTC. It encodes CASSYKGTYGYTF.

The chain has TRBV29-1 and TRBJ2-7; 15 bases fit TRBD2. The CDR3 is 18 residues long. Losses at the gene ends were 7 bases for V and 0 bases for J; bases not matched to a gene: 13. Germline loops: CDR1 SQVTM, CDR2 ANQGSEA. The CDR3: CSAITGTSGGRSSYEQYF. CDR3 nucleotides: TGCAGCGCCATTACCGGGACTAGCGGGGGGCGAAGCTCCTACGAGCAGTACTTC.